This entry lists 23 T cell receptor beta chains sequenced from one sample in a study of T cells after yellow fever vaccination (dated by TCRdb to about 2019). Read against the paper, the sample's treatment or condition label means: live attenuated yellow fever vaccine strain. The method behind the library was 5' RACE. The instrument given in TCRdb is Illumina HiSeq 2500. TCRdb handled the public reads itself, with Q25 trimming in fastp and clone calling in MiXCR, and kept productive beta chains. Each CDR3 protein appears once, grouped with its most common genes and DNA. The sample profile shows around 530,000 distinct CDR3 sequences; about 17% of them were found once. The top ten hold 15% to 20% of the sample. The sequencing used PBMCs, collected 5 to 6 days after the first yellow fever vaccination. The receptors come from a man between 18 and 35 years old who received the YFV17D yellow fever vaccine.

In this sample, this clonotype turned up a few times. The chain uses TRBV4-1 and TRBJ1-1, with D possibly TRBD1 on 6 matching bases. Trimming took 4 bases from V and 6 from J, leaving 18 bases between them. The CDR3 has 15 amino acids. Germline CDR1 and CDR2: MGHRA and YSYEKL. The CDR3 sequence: CASSLYPGEGAEAFF. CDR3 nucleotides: TGCGCCAGCAGCCTTTATCCGGGGGAGGGGGCTGAAGCTTTCTTT.

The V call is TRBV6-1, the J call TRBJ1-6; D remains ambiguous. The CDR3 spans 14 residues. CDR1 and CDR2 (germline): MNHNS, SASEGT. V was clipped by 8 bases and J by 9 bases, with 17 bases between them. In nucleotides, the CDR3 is TGTGCCAGCCGACGGGAGAGGGTCAGTTCACCCCTCCACTTT. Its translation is CASRRERVSSPLHF.

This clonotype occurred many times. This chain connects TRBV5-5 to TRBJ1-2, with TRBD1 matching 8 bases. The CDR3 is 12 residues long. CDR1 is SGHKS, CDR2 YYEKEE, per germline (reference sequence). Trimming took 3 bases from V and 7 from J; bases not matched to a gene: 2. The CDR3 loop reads CASSSGQGGYTF. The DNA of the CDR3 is TGTGCCAGCAGCTCTGGACAGGGTGGCTACACCTTC.

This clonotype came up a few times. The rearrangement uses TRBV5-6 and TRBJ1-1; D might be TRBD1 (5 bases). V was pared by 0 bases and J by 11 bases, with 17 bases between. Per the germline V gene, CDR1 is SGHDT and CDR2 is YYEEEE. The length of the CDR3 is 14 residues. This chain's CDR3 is CASSLVRQPTPAFF. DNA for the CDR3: TGTGCCAGCAGCTTGGTGAGACAGCCGACGCCTGCTTTCTTT.

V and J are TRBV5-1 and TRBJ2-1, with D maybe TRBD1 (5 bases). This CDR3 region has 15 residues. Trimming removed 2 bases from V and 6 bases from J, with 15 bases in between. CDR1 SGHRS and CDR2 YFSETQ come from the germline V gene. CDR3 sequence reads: CASSLQVQTSNEQFF. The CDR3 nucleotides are TGCGCCAGCAGCTTACAGGTCCAAACCTCCAATGAGCAGTTCTTC. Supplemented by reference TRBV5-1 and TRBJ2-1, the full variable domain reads KAGVTQTPRYLIKTRGQQVTLSCSPISGHRSVSWYQQTPGQGLQFLFEYFSETQRNKGNFPGRFSGRQFSNSRSEMNVSTLELGDSALYLCASSLQVQTSNEQFFGPGTRLTVL.

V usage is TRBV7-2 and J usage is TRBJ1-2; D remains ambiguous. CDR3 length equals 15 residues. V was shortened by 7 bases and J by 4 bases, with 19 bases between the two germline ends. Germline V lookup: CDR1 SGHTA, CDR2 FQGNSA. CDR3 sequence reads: CASTLVEGWGYGYTF. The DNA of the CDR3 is TGTGCCAGCACCCTGGTTGAGGGTTGGGGCTATGGCTACACCTTC.

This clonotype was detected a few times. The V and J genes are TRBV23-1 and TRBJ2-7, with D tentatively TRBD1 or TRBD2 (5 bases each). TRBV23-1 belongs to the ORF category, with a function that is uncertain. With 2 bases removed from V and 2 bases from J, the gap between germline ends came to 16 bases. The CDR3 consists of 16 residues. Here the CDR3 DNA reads TGCGCCAGCAGTCAAGTTAAGACGGGGCGACCCTACGAGCAGTACGTC. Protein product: CASSQVKTGRPYEQYV.

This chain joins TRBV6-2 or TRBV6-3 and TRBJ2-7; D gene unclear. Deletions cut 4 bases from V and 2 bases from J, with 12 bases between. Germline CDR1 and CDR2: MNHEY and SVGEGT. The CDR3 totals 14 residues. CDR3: CASSSRTETYEQYF. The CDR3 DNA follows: TGTGCCAGCAGTTCAAGGACGGAAACCTACGAGCAGTACTTC.

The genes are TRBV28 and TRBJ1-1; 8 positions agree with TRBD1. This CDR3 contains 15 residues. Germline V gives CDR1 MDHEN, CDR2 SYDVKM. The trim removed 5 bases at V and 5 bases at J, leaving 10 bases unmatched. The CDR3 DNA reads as TGTGCCAGCAGTAGACACGGACAGGGTAAAACTGAAGCTTTCTTT. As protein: CASSRHGQGKTEAFF.

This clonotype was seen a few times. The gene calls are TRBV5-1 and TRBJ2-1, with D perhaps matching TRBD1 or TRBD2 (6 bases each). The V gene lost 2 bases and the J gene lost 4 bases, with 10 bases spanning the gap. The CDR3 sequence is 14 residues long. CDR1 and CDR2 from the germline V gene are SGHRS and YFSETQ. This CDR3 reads CASSFEGGYNEQFF. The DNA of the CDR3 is TGCGCCAGCAGCTTTGAAGGGGGGTACAATGAGCAGTTCTTC. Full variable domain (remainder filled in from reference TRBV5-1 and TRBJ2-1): KAGVTQTPRYLIKTRGQQVTLSCSPISGHRSVSWYQQTPGQGLQFLFEYFSETQRNKGNFPGRFSGRQFSNSRSEMNVSTLELGDSALYLCASSFEGGYNEQFFGPGTRLTVL.

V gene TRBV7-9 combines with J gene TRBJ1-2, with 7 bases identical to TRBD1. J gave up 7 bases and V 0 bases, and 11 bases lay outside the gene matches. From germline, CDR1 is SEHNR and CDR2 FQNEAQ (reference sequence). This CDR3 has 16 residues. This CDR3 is CASSLAAGQLSSGYTF. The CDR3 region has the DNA TGTGCCAGCAGCTTAGCGGCGGGACAGTTATCCTCTGGCTACACCTTC.

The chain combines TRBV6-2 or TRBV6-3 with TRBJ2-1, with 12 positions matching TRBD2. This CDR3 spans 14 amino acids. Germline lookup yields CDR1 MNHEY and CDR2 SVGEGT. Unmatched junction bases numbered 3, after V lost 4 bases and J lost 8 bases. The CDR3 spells CASSSWTSGDEQFF. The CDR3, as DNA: TGTGCCAGCAGTTCCTGGACTAGCGGGGATGAGCAGTTCTTC.

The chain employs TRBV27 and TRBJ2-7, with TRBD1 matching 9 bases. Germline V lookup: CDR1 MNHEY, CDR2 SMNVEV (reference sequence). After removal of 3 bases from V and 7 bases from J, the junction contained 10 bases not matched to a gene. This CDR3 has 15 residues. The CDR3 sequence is CASSFGTGLGGEQYF. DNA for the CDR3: TGTGCCAGCAGTTTCGGGACAGGGCTGGGAGGGGAGCAGTACTTC.

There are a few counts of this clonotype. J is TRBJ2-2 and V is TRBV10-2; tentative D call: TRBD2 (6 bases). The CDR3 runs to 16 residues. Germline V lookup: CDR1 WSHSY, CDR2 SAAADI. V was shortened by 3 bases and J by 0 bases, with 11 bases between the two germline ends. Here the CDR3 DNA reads TGCGCCAGCAGTGAAATAGCGGTCGCGAACACCGGGGAGCTGTTTTTT. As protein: CASSEIAVANTGELFF.

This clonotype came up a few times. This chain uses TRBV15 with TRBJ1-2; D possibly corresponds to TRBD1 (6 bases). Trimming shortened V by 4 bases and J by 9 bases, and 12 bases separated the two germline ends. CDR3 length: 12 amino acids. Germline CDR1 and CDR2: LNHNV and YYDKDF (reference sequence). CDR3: CATSKQGDRYTF. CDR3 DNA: TGTGCCACCAGCAAACAGGGTGATCGCTACACCTTC.

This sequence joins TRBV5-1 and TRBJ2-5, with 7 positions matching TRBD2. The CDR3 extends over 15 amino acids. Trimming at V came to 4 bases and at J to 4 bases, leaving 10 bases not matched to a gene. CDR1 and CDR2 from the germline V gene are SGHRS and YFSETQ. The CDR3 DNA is TGCGCCAGCAGCCTGCTGGGGAGCGGGGTAGAGACCCAGTACTTC. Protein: CASSLLGSGVETQYF.

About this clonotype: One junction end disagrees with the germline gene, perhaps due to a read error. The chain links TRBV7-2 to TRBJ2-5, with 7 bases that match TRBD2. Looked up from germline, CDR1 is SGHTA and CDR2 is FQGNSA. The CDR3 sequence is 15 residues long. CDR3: CASSWGGSGQETEYF. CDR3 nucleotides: TGTGCCAGCAGCTGGGGAGGGAGCGGTCAAGAGACCGAGTACTTC.

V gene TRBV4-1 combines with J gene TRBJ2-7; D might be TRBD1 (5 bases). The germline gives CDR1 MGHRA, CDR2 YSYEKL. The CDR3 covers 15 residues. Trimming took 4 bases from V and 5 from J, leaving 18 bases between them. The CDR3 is CASSLTSRAPDEQYF. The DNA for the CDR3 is TGCGCCAGCAGCCTAACCTCCAGGGCGCCAGACGAGCAGTACTTC.

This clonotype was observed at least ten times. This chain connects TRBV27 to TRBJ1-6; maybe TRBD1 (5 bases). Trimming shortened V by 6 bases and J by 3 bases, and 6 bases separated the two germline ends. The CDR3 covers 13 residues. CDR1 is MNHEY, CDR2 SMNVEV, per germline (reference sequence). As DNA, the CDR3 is TGTGCCAGCAGACAGGACTATAATTCACCCCTCCACTTT. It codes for CASRQDYNSPLHF.

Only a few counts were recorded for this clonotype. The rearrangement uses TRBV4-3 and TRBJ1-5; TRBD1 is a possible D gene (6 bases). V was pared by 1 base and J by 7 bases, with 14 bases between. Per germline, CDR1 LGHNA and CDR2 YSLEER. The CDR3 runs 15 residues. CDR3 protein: CASSQGAQGGQPQHF. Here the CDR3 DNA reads TGCGCCAGCAGCCAAGGGGCACAGGGTGGCCAGCCCCAGCATTTT.

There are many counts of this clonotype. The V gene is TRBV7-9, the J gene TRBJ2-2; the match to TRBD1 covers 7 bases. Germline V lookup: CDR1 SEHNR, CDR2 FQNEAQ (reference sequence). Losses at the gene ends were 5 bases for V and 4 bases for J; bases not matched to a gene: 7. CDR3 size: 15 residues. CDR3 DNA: TGTGCCAGCAGCCGAAAGACAGGGCCCACCGGGGAGCTGTTTTTT. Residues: CASSRKTGPTGELFF.

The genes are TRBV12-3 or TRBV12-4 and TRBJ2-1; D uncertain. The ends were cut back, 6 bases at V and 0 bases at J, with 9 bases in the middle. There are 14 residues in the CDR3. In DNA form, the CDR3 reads TGTGCCAGCAGCAAATATAGCTCCTACAATGAGCAGTTCTTC. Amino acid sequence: CASSKYSSYNEQFF.

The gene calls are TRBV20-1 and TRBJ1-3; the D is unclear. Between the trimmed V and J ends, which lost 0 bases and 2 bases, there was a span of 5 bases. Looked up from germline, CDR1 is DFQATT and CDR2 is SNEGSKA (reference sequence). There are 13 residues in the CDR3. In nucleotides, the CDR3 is TGCAGTGCTAGAGAGGGTCCTGGAAACACCATATATTTT. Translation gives CSAREGPGNTIYF.